This T cell receptor beta chain is from a study of response to subunit inactivated influenza vaccine (dated by TCRdb to 2017 to 2018). Broadly, across the study: The study used deep quantitative T cell receptor repertoire profiling to track responses to a trivalent subunit inactivated influenza vaccine. Findings and caveats that apply to the study as a whole: According to the authors, only a limited number of new T cells may be recruited by each seasonal influenza vaccination.

The CDR1 and CDR2 encoded by the germline V gene are ENHRY and SYGVKD. Including cysteine and phenylalanine, the CDR3 has 13 amino acids. Only the CDR3 region is kept as DNA, spanning 39 bases read in frame from base 1. Worth noting for this clonotype: What antigen it recognizes has not been identified. This may arise from a read error, as a much more abundant clone is one base away.

Receptor amplification or capture employed RT-PCR. The sequencer was an Illumina HiSeq 2500. Through fastp at Q25 and MiXCR, TCRdb rebuilt clones from the public reads, retaining in-frame beta chains. A single entry per CDR3 protein holds the most common genes and DNA from its merged rows. The sample data list roughly 290,000 distinct CDR3 sequences, and roughly 22% of these were observed just once. The ten largest clones take up about a tenth of the sample. This sample comprised PBMCs from blood, obtained approximately 20 months after vaccination. The source of this sequence is a man between 50 and 75 years old who received an inactivated influenza vaccine. Donor details come from another sample of the same person, matched by shared clones. Recombination joined TRBV10-3 with TRBJ2-2; matching of 6 bases hints at TRBD2 as the D gene. The nucleotide sequence is TGTGCCATCCCGGGCGGTAGAGGCGGGGTGCTGTTTTTT. Protein translation: CAIPGGRGGVLFF.